These T cell receptor beta chains were read from a single sample in a study of OX40 agonist ivuxolimab in advanced cancers. Assay used: immunoSEQ multiplex PCR; TCRdb lists only in-frame clones, some missing. Of tens of thousands of clones in the sample, roughly 80% were seen once. Sequencing used CD4+ or CD8+ T cells sorted from blood, obtained in a trial of the OX40 agonist ivuxolimab. The receptor source for this set is an adult with an advanced solid tumor such as melanoma, head and neck, liver or kidney cancer. CDR3s include the opening cysteine and the closing phenylalanine or tryptophan. Fields, in order: clone size, D gene, V gene, J gene, CDR3 protein, CDR3 DNA. The D gene is left open where the match is weak. For some rows the clone size is stated as once, few or many, or as a class when expanded; others skip it.

>.|TRBD1|TRBV14|TRBJ1-2
CASSLRTGANYGYTF
TGTGCCAGCAGCCTCAGGACAGGGGCTAACTATGGCTACACCTTC
>.|.|TRBV6-6|TRBJ1-1
CATGSERAEAFF
TGTGCCACCGGTTCGGAAAGGGCTGAAGCTTTCTTT
>.|.|TRBV7-2|TRBJ2-7
CASSFQETNEQYF
TGTGCCAGCAGCTTCCAGGAGACGAACGAGCAGTACTTC
>.|.|TRBV13|TRBJ1-1
CASSLDTGQDTEAFF
TGTGCCAGCAGCCTAGATACAGGGCAGGACACTGAAGCTTTCTTT
>.|TRBD1|TRBV7-8|TRBJ1-1
CASSRQGAGTEAFF
TGTGCCAGCAGTCGTCAGGGGGCAGGAACTGAAGCTTTCTTT
>.|.|TRBV12-5|TRBJ2-5
CASGQSETQYF
TGTGCTAGTGGGCAGTCCGAGACCCAGTACTTC
>.|.|TRBV9|TRBJ2-2
CASSVGVTTGELFF
TGTGCCAGCAGCGTAGGGGTCACCACCGGGGAGCTGTTTTTT
>.|.|TRBV19|TRBJ1-1
CASSIAAQVTEAFF
TGTGCCAGTAGTATAGCCGCCCAAGTCACTGAAGCTTTCTTT
>few|.|TRBV2|TRBJ2-7
CASSVSRYEQYF
TGTGCCAGCAGTGTGTCGCGTTACGAGCAGTACTTC
>.|.|TRBV5-6|TRBJ1-1
CASSFGGRSEAFF
TGTGCCAGCAGCTTTGGGGGGCGGTCTGAAGCTTTCTTT
>.|TRBD2|TRBV4-3|TRBJ2-1
CASSRSRGGGTINEQFF
TGCGCCAGCAGCCGATCACGGGGGGGAGGGACGATCAATGAGCAGTTCTTC
>.|.|TRBV14|TRBJ1-2
CASSQDLRVGYTF
TGTGCCAGCAGCCAAGATTTGCGGGTGGGCTACACCTTC
>.|TRBD1|TRBV11-1|TRBJ2-1
CASSIRDRGPGGDNEQFF
TGTGCCAGCAGCATCCGGGACAGGGGTCCTGGTGGGGACAATGAGCAGTTCTTC
>few|TRBD1|TRBV5-1|TRBJ1-6
CASSRDRSNSPLHF
TGCGCCAGCAGTCGGGACAGGAGTAATTCACCCCTCCACTTT
>once|.|TRBV7-3|TRBJ2-6
CASTPSPGANVLTF
TGTGCCAGCACCCCGTCGCCTGGGGCCAACGTCCTGACTTTC
>.|.|TRBV4-3|TRBJ2-6
CASPPDHLEANVLTF
TGCGCCAGCCCCCCGGACCACCTTGAGGCCAACGTCCTGACTTTC
>.|.|TRBV28|TRBJ1-6
CASSYGESPLHF
TGTGCCAGCAGTTATGGGGAGTCACCCCTCCACTTT
>.|.|TRBV11-3|TRBJ2-1
CASSIGEQFF
TGTGCCAGCAGCATTGGTGAGCAGTTCTTC
>.|.|TRBV18|TRBJ1-2
CASSQALDSIYGYTF
TGTGCCAGCTCACAGGCCCTGGACAGCATCTATGGCTACACCTTC
>.|TRBD1|TRBV30|TRBJ1-5
CACGTADQPQHF
TGTGCCTGCGGGACAGCGGATCAGCCCCAGCATTTT
>.|.|TRBV6-4|TRBJ1-1
CASKSLASTDGGRTFF
TGTGCCAGCAAGTCGTTGGCCTCGACCGACGGAGGGCGAACTTTCTTT
>.|TRBD1|TRBV6-1|TRBJ2-1
CASSVRDREYNEQFF
TGTGCCAGCAGTGTCCGGGACAGGGAGTACAATGAGCAGTTCTTC
>.|.|TRBV10-2|TRBJ1-1
CASSRPDTEAFF
TGCGCCAGCTCGAGGCCGGACACTGAAGCTTTCTTT
>.|.|TRBV6-5|TRBJ2-7
CASRGSAGDSYEQYF
TGTGCCAGCAGAGGGTCGGCAGGGGACTCCTACGAGCAGTACTTC
>.|.|TRBV7-2|TRBJ2-1
CASSLERAVENEQFF
TGTGCCAGCAGCTTAGAACGGGCGGTAGAGAATGAGCAGTTCTTC
>.|TRBD1|TRBV13|TRBJ2-3
CASSTRTGISTDTQYF
TGTGCCAGCAGCACCCGGACAGGAATCAGCACAGATACGCAGTATTTT
>.|.|TRBV28|TRBJ2-6
CASSQQISGANVLTF
TGTGCCAGCAGTCAACAGATCTCTGGGGCCAACGTCCTGACTTTC
>few|.|TRBV7-7|TRBJ1-1
CASSPIPSPQNTEAFF
TGTGCCAGCAGCCCCATTCCGTCACCGCAGAACACTGAAGCTTTCTTT
>few|.|TRBV19|TRBJ1-4
CASSIAQGTHEKLFF
TGTGCCAGTAGTATAGCTCAGGGGACTCATGAAAAACTGTTTTTT
>once|TRBD1|TRBV10-3|TRBJ2-7
CAISERTGPPYEQYF
TGTGCCATCAGTGAGCGGACAGGGCCCCCCTACGAGCAGTACTTC
>.|.|TRBV7-7|TRBJ2-5
CASTQGGAGGETQYF
TGTGCCAGCACACAGGGCGGGGCAGGAGGGGAGACCCAGTACTTC
>.|.|TRBV15|TRBJ2-3
CATSRKYTQYF
TGTGCCACCAGCAGAAAATATACGCAGTATTTT
>.|.|TRBV30|TRBJ1-2
CAWSTFQSYGYTF
TGTGCCTGGAGTACCTTCCAGAGCTATGGCTACACCTTC
>.|.|TRBV6-4|TRBJ1-3
CASTLGRGKSGNTIYF
TGTGCCAGCACCTTGGGTAGGGGAAAAAGCGGAAACACCATATATTTT
>.|TRBD2|TRBV5-1|TRBJ2-3
CASSYKRGGAADTQYF
TGCGCCAGCAGCTACAAGCGGGGGGGGGCGGCAGATACGCAGTATTTT
>.|TRBD2|TRBV11-3|TRBJ2-1
CASSPTLAGTYNEQFF
TGTGCCAGCAGCCCCACGCTAGCGGGGACCTACAATGAGCAGTTCTTC
>.|.|TRBV5-6|TRBJ2-4
CAGSLRSRDIQYF
TGTGCCGGCAGTTTGAGGAGTAGGGACATTCAGTACTTC
>few|.|TRBV27|TRBJ2-7
CASSFEAGYEQYF
TGTGCCAGCAGTTTTGAGGCCGGCTACGAGCAGTACTTC
>.|TRBD2|TRBV5-5|TRBJ2-7
CASSSWGGEQYF
TGTGCCAGCAGCTCGTGGGGGGGCGAGCAGTACTTC
>.|.|TRBV30|TRBJ1-5
CAWSPARGPYSNQPQHF
TGTGCCTGGAGTCCCGCCAGGGGCCCTTATAGCAATCAGCCCCAGCATTTT
>few|TRBD2|TRBV6-5|TRBJ2-7
CASSSLRLAGEQYF
TGTGCCAGCAGTTCCCTCCGACTAGCGGGCGAGCAGTACTTC
>.|TRBD1|TRBV28|TRBJ1-2
CASRYRGEDGYTF
TGTGCCAGCAGGTACAGGGGTGAGGATGGCTACACCTTC
>.|.|TRBV6-6|TRBJ1-4
CASCREAYIGLFF
TGTGCCAGTTGCCGTGAGGCCTATATCGGACTGTTTTTT
>.|TRBD2|TRBV4-3|TRBJ2-7
CASSEGAGGGASEQYF
TGCGCCAGCAGCGAAGGGGCAGGCGGGGGGGCGTCCGAGCAGTACTTC
>.|TRBD2|TRBV5-1|TRBJ2-3
CASSLSTSGGTRSGTDTQYF
TGCGCCAGCAGCTTGTCCACTAGCGGGGGAACGAGGTCTGGCACAGATACGCAGTATTTT
>.|.|TRBV5-5|TRBJ2-1
CASSPRMLSSYNEQFF
TGTGCCAGCAGCCCAAGGATGCTCAGCTCCTACAATGAGCAGTTCTTC
>.|.|TRBV13|TRBJ1-2
CASSLKYGGPTF
TGTGCCAGCAGCCTCAAGTATGGGGGTCCTACCTTC
>.|.|TRBV7-9|TRBJ1-2
CASTPPRADLYGYTF
TGTGCCAGCACCCCCCCGCGGGCGGATCTCTATGGCTACACCTTC
>.|.|TRBV11-2|TRBJ2-7
CASSPKLGISYEQYF
TGTGCCAGCAGCCCGAAACTTGGGATTTCGTACGAGCAGTACTTC
>.|.|TRBV18|TRBJ2-7
CASSPTGHEQYF
TGTGCCAGCTCACCCACGGGGCACGAGCAGTACTTC
>.|TRBD1|TRBV7-9|TRBJ2-3
CASSPLPRDSTPDTQYF
TGTGCCAGCAGCCCCCTCCCCCGGGACAGTACTCCAGATACGCAGTATTTT
>.|.|TRBV7-9|TRBJ2-5
CASSSREIEKTQYF
TGTGCCAGCAGCTCTCGGGAGATAGAGAAGACCCAGTACTTC
>.|TRBD2|TRBV30|TRBJ2-1
CAWSVRGGQPRNEQFF
TGTGCCTGGAGTGTCCGGGGGGGGCAACCACGCAATGAGCAGTTCTTC
>.|.|TRBV7-2|TRBJ1-1
CASSHDRSNTEAFF
TGTGCCAGCAGCCACGACAGGTCTAACACTGAAGCTTTCTTT
>.|.|TRBV5-1|TRBJ1-1
CASTGELTEAFF
TGCGCCAGCACTGGAGAGCTCACTGAAGCTTTCTTT
>.|.|TRBV11-2|TRBJ2-4
CASSLDWSLNIQYF
TGTGCCAGCAGCCTCGACTGGTCCTTAAACATTCAGTACTTC
>.|.|TRBV19|TRBJ1-5
CASSIDGLNGQPQHF
TGTGCCAGTAGTATAGATGGGCTAAACGGTCAGCCCCAGCATTTT
>.|.|TRBV6-6|TRBJ2-7
CASSNTPQGTYEQYF
TGTGCCTCATCTAATACTCCACAGGGAACCTACGAGCAGTACTTC
>.|TRBD2|TRBV6-4|TRBJ2-1
CASSDFGTSDHNEQFF
TGTGCCAGCAGTGACTTCGGGACTAGCGACCACAATGAGCAGTTCTTC
>.|.|TRBV11-2|TRBJ2-7
CASSRRGADDSAEQYF
TGTGCCAGCAGTCGTAGGGGGGCGGATGATAGCGCCGAGCAGTACTTC